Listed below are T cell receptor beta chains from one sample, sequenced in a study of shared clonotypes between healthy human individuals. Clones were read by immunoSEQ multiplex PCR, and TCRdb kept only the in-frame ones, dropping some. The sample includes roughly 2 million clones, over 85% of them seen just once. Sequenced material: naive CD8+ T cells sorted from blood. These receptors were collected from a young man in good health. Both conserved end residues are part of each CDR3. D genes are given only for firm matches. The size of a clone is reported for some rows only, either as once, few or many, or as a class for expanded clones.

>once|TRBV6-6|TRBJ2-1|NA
CASSYQDPTHEQFF
TGTGCCAGCAGTTATCAGGATCCTACACATGAGCAGTTCTTC
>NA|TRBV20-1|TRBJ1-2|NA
CSASGLGGYTF
TGCAGTGCTAGTGGGTTAGGTGGCTACACCTTC
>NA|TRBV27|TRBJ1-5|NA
CASRTGPFGEPQHF
TGTGCCAGCAGAACCGGCCCCTTCGGTGAGCCCCAGCATTTT
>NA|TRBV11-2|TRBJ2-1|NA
CASSLKAPTWDEQFF
TGTGCCAGCAGCCTAAAAGCCCCTACCTGGGATGAGCAGTTCTTC
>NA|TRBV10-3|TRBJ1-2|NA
CAISESGSYYGYTF
TGTGCCATCAGTGAGTCGGGCAGCTACTATGGCTACACCTTC
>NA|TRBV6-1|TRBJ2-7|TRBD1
CASIEDRGPNEQYF
TGTGCCAGCATCGAGGACAGGGGGCCTAACGAGCAGTACTTC
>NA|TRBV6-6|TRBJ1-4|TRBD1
CASSWDSGDEKLFF
TGTGCCAGCAGTTGGGACAGCGGGGACGAAAAACTGTTTTTT
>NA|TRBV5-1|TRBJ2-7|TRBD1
CASSLAGGGYEQYF
TGCGCCAGCAGCTTGGCAGGGGGCGGCTACGAGCAGTACTTC
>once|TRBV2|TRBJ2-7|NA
CASSDWASSYEQYF
TGTGCCAGCAGTGATTGGGCCTCCTCCTACGAGCAGTACTTC
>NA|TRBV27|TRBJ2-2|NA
CASGRAPNTGELFF
TGTGCCAGCGGCCGGGCACCGAACACCGGGGAGCTGTTTTTT
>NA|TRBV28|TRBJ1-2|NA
CASSTGPSNYGYTF
TGTGCCAGCAGTACGGGACCTTCTAACTATGGCTACACCTTC
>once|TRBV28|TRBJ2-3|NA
CASSSWRATDTQYF
TGTGCCAGCAGCTCATGGAGGGCGACTGATACGCAGTATTTT
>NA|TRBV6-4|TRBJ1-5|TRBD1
CASSDVGGQVKALQHF
TGTGCCAGCAGTGACGTGGGGGGACAGGTCAAGGCTCTCCAGCATTTT
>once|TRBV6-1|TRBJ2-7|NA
CASSDFEGYEQYF
TGTGCCAGCAGTGATTTTGAGGGTTACGAGCAGTACTTC
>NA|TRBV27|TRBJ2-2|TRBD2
CASREVRGELFF
TGTGCCAGCCGGGAGGTGCGCGGGGAGCTGTTTTTT
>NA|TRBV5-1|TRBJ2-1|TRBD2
CASSSLAGGSYNEQFF
TGCGCCAGCAGCTCTCTTGCGGGAGGGTCCTACAATGAGCAGTTCTTC
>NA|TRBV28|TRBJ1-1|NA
CASSSGRAEAFF
TGTGCCAGCAGTTCCGGCAGGGCTGAAGCTTTCTTT
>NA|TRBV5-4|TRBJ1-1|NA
CASSRRGGRTEAFF
TGTGCCAGCAGTCGAAGGGGGGGGAGGACTGAAGCTTTCTTT
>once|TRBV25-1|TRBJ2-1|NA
CASSQGNEQFF
TGTGCCAGCAGTCAGGGCAATGAGCAGTTCTTC
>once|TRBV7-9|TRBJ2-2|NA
CASSGDGGELFF
TGTGCCAGCAGCGGTGATGGGGGGGAGCTGTTTTTT
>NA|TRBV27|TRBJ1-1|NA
CASSLFDPTSEAFF
TGTGCCAGCAGTTTATTCGACCCTACGAGCGAAGCTTTCTTT
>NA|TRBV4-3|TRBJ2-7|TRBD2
CASSTTGGYEQYF
TGCGCCAGCAGCACAACCGGGGGGTACGAGCAGTACTTC
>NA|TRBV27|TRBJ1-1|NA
CASTSPGARTEAFF
TGTGCCAGCACCTCTCCCGGGGCCCGCACTGAAGCTTTCTTT
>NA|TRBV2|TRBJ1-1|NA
CASSEGRLNTEAFF
TGTGCCAGCAGTGAGGGCAGACTGAACACTGAAGCTTTCTTT
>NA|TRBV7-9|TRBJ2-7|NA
CASSFEAFGYEQYF
TGTGCCAGCAGCTTTGAAGCCTTCGGCTACGAGCAGTACTTC
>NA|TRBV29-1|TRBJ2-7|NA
CSVEAGKPYEQYF
TGCAGCGTTGAAGCAGGAAAACCCTACGAGCAGTACTTC
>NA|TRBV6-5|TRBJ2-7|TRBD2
CASSLSGISYEQYF
TGTGCCAGCAGTCTAAGCGGGATTTCCTACGAGCAGTACTTC
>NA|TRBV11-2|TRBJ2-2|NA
CASSPPGGGTGELFF
TGTGCCAGCAGCCCCCCCGGGGGCGGCACCGGGGAGCTGTTTTTT
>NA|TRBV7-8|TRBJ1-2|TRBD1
CASSLERDRFSNYGYTF
TGTGCCAGCAGCTTAGAACGGGACAGGTTTTCAAACTATGGCTACACCTTC
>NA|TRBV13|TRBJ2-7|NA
CASTQGRAGEQYF
TGTGCCAGCACCCAGGGGCGTGCCGGCGAGCAGTACTTC
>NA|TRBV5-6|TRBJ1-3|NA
CASSQLSGNTIYF
TGTGCCAGCAGTCAACTCTCTGGAAACACCATATATTTT